The next 13 T cell receptor beta chains were all read from a single sample in a study of blood T cell repertoires in COVID-19. Profiling relied on immunoSEQ multiplex PCR, and the TCRdb table lists in-frame clones only, not all of them. Of approximately 240,000 clones listed, about 88% are singletons. The sequencing input was peripheral blood. The source of these receptors is a middle-aged woman who had recovered from COVID-19.

This clone was recorded only once. The chain joins TRBV19 to TRBJ1-5, with D perhaps matching TRBD1 (5 bases). Germline loops: CDR1 LNHDA, CDR2 SQIVND (reference sequence). This CDR3 spans 16 amino acids. Trimming cost V 0 bases and J 7 bases, with 16 bases left between them. CDR3 residues: CASSIDQVRAGQPQHF. The CDR3 coding sequence is TGTGCCAGTAGTATAGATCAAGTCCGGGCAGGGCAGCCCCAGCATTTT.

This clone has a single count. The chain joins TRBV6-5 to TRBJ1-2; TRBD1 agrees at 9 bases. CDR1 is MNHEY, CDR2 SVGAGI, per germline. The CDR3 sequence is 14 residues long. Unmatched junction bases numbered 6, after V lost 4 bases and J lost 6 bases. The CDR3 loop is CASSFLTGGNGYTF. The CDR3 nucleotides are TGTGCCAGCAGTTTTCTTACAGGGGGCAATGGCTACACCTTC.

The chain links TRBV5-1 to TRBJ2-7; no clear D. CDR3 length equals 13 residues. CDR1 and CDR2 from the germline V gene are SGHRS and YFSETQ. Trimming removed 7 bases at V and 1 base at J, with 12 bases between. CDR3: CASAVQLSYEQYF. CDR3 sequence (DNA): TGCGCCAGCGCGGTCCAGTTATCCTACGAGCAGTACTTC.

This clone was seen just once. The chain combines TRBV4-2 with TRBJ2-1, with 7 positions matching TRBD1. Germline-derived CDR1 and CDR2 are LGHNA and YNFKEQ. Trimming cost V 3 bases and J 6 bases; bases outside gene matches: 14. The CDR3 runs 17 residues. CDR3 in DNA: TGTGCCAGCAGCCAGGACCGTTGGGGACAGAAGGTCAATGAGCAGTTCTTC. It encodes CASSQDRWGQKVNEQFF.

The V and J genes are TRBV6-1 and TRBJ1-6, with D maybe TRBD1 (6 bases). CDR1 and CDR2 from the germline V gene are MNHNS and SASEGT. V was trimmed by 3 bases and J by 0 bases, leaving 15 bases between them. CDR3 length: 18 amino acids. The CDR3 region is CASSDRGGASSYNSPLHF. In DNA, the CDR3 is TGTGCCAGCAGTGACCGTGGGGGGGCGAGCTCCTATAATTCACCCCTCCACTTT.

The chain carries TRBV9 and TRBJ1-6, with 7 bases lining up with TRBD1. CDR1 and CDR2 from the germline V gene are SGDLS and YYNGEE. This CDR3 comprises 15 residues. Losses at the gene ends were 4 bases for V and 4 bases for J; bases not matched to a gene: 5. CDR3 nucleotide sequence: TGTGCCAGCAGCCCCTCGGGACAGTATAATTCACCCCTCCACTTT. Protein sequence: CASSPSGQYNSPLHF.

The chain combines TRBV12-3 or TRBV12-4 with TRBJ1-4; D not certain. V lost 1 base to trimming and J lost 8 bases, with 8 bases between them. The CDR3 is 13 amino acids. In DNA, the CDR3 is TGTGCCAGCAGTTTAGGAGGAGCCGAAAAACTGTTTTTT. It translates to CASSLGGAEKLFF.

Worth noting for this clone: At one end the junction does not follow the germline gene, possibly because of a read error. The CDR3 loop reads CASSYGADWNF. The CDR3 nucleotides read TGTGCCAGCAGTTACGGGGCTGACTGGAACTTC. The chain recombines TRBV6-6 with TRBJ2-7; tentative D call: TRBD1 (5 bases). The CDR3 has 11 residues. Per the germline V gene, CDR1 is MNHNY and CDR2 is SVGAGI (reference sequence).

The V call is TRBV7-8, the J call TRBJ1-2; D unresolved. Deletions cut 3 bases from V and 5 bases from J, with 10 bases between. The germline V gene has CDR1 SGHVS and CDR2 FQNEAQ. This CDR3 contains 13 residues. CDR3 residues: CASSFRHFYGYTF. The CDR3 DNA reads TGTGCCAGCAGCTTCAGGCATTTTTATGGCTACACCTTC.

The V call is TRBV4-1, the J call TRBJ1-3; 8 bases are shared with TRBD1. J was trimmed by 4 bases and V by 2 bases; bases with no gene match: 7. This CDR3 has 16 residues. Germline V gives CDR1 MGHRA, CDR2 YSYEKL. The CDR3 here is CASSQPDRGPGNTIYF. In nucleotides, the CDR3 is TGCGCCAGCAGCCAACCCGACAGGGGACCAGGAAACACCATATATTTT.

The genes are TRBV11-2 and TRBJ2-1; D gene uncertain. Deletions cut 3 bases from V and 9 bases from J, with 9 bases between. CDR1 is SGHAT, CDR2 FQNNGV, per germline. This CDR3 is 12 amino acids long. CDR3 region: CASSFVIGEQFF. The CDR3 region has the DNA TGTGCCAGCAGCTTCGTGATCGGTGAGCAGTTCTTC.

This chain links TRBV19 with TRBJ1-3; the D is unclear. The CDR3 loop spans 15 amino acids. In germline, CDR1 is LNHDA, CDR2 SQIVND (reference sequence). V was pared by 3 bases and J by 4 bases, with 13 bases between. This CDR3 is CASSIWEVSGNTIYF. The CDR3 DNA is TGTGCCAGTAGTATTTGGGAGGTCTCCGGAAACACCATATATTTT.

The chain has TRBV2 and TRBJ1-5; TRBD1 agrees at 12 bases. CDR1 and CDR2 from the germline V gene are SNHLY and FYNNEI. Trimming took 4 bases from V and 2 from J; bases not matched to a gene: 3. This CDR3 has 16 amino acids. The CDR3 DNA reads as TGTGCCAGCAGTGGGGACAGGGGGCCTGGCAATCAGCCCCAGCATTTT. Amino acids: CASSGDRGPGNQPQHF.